This TCR beta chain was recovered during a study of control samples from healthy donors and cancer patients. As regards this clone: The same CDR3 can be traced to other DNA sequences in this sample.

This CDR3 has 14 amino acids. V was pared by 2 bases and J by 8 bases, with 0 bases of the junction left unmatched. Per germline, CDR1 KGHSH and CDR2 LQKENI. Data came from immunoSEQ multiplex PCR; TCRdb stores just in-frame clones and leaves some out. The sample records over 150,000 clones, approximately 94% being singletons. Material: blood. The chain links TRBV18 to TRBJ1-6; 10 nucleotides match TRBD1. This TCR came from a woman aged 18-35 years in good health. The DNA of the CDR3 is TGTGCCAGCTCACCAGGGACAGGGGATTCACCCCTCCACTTT. This codes for CASSPGTGDSPLHF.